This TCR beta chain was recorded in a study of blood T cell repertoires in COVID-19. As for the study in general: The origin of the acute and convalescent COVID-19 samples was the United States, Italy and Spain. T cells, B-cell-depleted T cells, or PBMCs supplied cDNA or gDNA.

Deletions cut 8 bases from V and 1 base from J, with 8 bases between. Germline values: CDR1 LNHNV, CDR2 YYDKDF (reference sequence). This CDR3 is built from 12 residues. As processed by the authors: Amplified reference gene primers provided the basis for estimating nucleated cell counts. Produced via immunoSEQ multiplex PCR; TCRdb's table is partial and in-frame only. That table is the source of V, J and clone size, and D and trimming were worked out from the DNA. The sample records 200,000 or so clones, 80% to 85% being singletons. The V and J genes are TRBV15 and TRBJ1-1; D ambiguous. The sequence came from a woman in her 30s with acute or convalescent COVID-19. The sequencing input was peripheral blood. CDR3 sequence reads: CATSSRNTEAFF. In DNA, the CDR3 is TGTGCCACCTCGAGTCGGAACACTGAAGCTTTCTTT.